The 25 T cell receptor beta chains below all came from one sample that was sequenced in a study of early T cells in non-severe SARS-CoV-2 infection. MiXCR, applied by TCRdb to the 5' RACE reads, yields one record per CDR3 protein. This sample yields tens of thousands of distinct CDR3 sequences, of which approximately 5.9% are seen a single time; approximately 5.4% belongs to the top ten. Sample: whole blood, taken at baseline. These receptors came from an adult who was a healthcare worker with PCR-confirmed SARS-CoV-2 infection or an uninfected control (not recorded which).

This clonotype was seen more than once but under ten times. V gene TRBV7-8 combines with J gene TRBJ1-2, with TRBD1 matching 7 bases. The CDR3 has 13 residues. The V and J ends lost 5 bases and 7 bases, in that order; junction bases with no gene match: 7. The germline CDR1 and CDR2 sequences are SGHVS and FQNEAQ. The CDR3 sequence is CASSPQGLGGYTF. The CDR3 nucleotides are TGTGCCAGCAGCCCACAGGGGTTAGGTGGCTACACCTTC.

V gene TRBV20-1 combines with J gene TRBJ2-3, with D unresolved. V was trimmed by 5 bases and J by 1 base, leaving 10 bases between them. Per the germline V gene, CDR1 is DFQATT and CDR2 is SNEGSKA (reference sequence). The CDR3 totals 13 residues. CDR3 coding DNA: TGCAGTGCTCCTCGGCGAGGCACAGATACGCAGTATTTT. This encodes CSAPRRGTDTQYF.

This clonotype occurred many times. The chain uses TRBV5-5 and TRBJ2-1, with D tentatively TRBD1 (6 bases). V lost 0 bases to trimming and J lost 5 bases, with 15 bases between them. Germline values: CDR1 SGHKS, CDR2 YYEKEE (reference sequence). The CDR3 consists of 16 residues. CDR3 in DNA: TGTGCCAGCAGCTTGGATCTACAGGGAAGGCACAATGAGCAGTTCTTC. Its translation: CASSLDLQGRHNEQFF. Variable domain in full (rest from reference TRBV5-5 and TRBJ2-1): DAGVTQSPTHLIKTRGQQVTLRCSPISGHKSVSWYQQVLGQGPQFIFQYYEKEERGRGNFPDRFSARQFPNYSSELNVNALLLGDSALYLCASSLDLQGRHNEQFFGPGTRLTVL.

Only a few counts were recorded for this clonotype. This chain connects TRBV5-1 to TRBJ2-1; 9 bases line up with TRBD2. J was trimmed by 0 bases and V by 4 bases; bases with no gene match: 2. The CDR3 sequence is 15 residues long. Germline assignment: CDR1 SGHRS and CDR2 YFSETQ. DNA for the CDR3: TGCGCCAGCAGCCGTAGCGGGAGCTCCTACAATGAGCAGTTCTTC. Translated: CASSRSGSSYNEQFF.

In its sample, this clonotype was seen many times. The CDR3 is CASSSRRGGNTEAFF. CDR3 DNA: TGTGCCAGCAGTTCCAGGAGGGGAGGTAACACTGAAGCTTTCTTT. The chain has TRBV6-5 and TRBJ1-1, with D maybe TRBD1 (5 bases). V was clipped by 4 bases and J by 2 bases, with 14 bases between them. The CDR3 length is 15 residues. From germline, CDR1 is MNHEY and CDR2 SVGAGI.

This clonotype appeared many times. V and J are TRBV27 and TRBJ2-7; 8 positions match TRBD2. Germline loops: CDR1 MNHEY, CDR2 SMNVEV (reference sequence). Trimming cost V 5 bases and J 6 bases; bases outside gene matches: 9. The CDR3 is 14 amino acids. This CDR3 reads CASSPGGLVGEQYF. DNA for the CDR3: TGTGCCAGCAGTCCGGGGGGGCTTGTGGGCGAGCAGTACTTC.

This chain links TRBV18 with TRBJ1-1, with 9 bases identical to TRBD1. The CDR3 consists of 16 residues. V lost 3 bases to trimming and J lost 0 bases; unmatched junction nucleotides: 5. The germline V gene has CDR1 KGHSH and CDR2 LQKENI. CDR3 sequence reads: CASSPGQGNMNTEAFF. CDR3 nucleotides: TGTGCCAGCTCACCCGGACAGGGGAACATGAACACTGAAGCTTTCTTT. Full variable domain (remainder filled in from reference TRBV18 and TRBJ1-1): NAGVMQNPRHLVRRRGQEARLRCSPMKGHSHVYWYRQLPEEGLKFMVYLQKENIIDESGMPKERFSAEFPKEGPSILRIQQVVRGDSAAYFCASSPGQGNMNTEAFFGQGTRLTVV.

This chain uses TRBV20-1 with TRBJ1-2; D is possibly TRBD1 (5 bases). The length of the CDR3 is 12 residues. Looked up from germline, CDR1 is DFQATT and CDR2 is SNEGSKA (reference sequence). Trimming took 3 bases from V and 0 from J, leaving 5 bases between them. DNA for the CDR3: TGCAGTGCTAGGGGACCTAACTATGGCTACACCTTC. It encodes CSARGPNYGYTF.

In its sample, this clonotype was seen many times. The V and J genes are TRBV7-2 and TRBJ1-6, with D uncertain. The V end was cut by 1 base, the J end by 5 bases, with 6 bases between. Per germline, CDR1 SGHTA and CDR2 FQGNSA. The CDR3 has 14 amino acids. The CDR3, as DNA: TGTGCCAGCAGCTTAGGTGGGGATAATTCACCCCTCCACTTT. Encoded protein: CASSLGGDNSPLHF. The full variable domain, completed using reference TRBV7-2 and TRBJ1-6, is GAGVSQSPSNKVTEKGKDVELRCDPISGHTALYWYRQSLGQGLEFLIYFQGNSAPDKSGLPSDRFSAERTGGSVSTLTIQRTQQEDSAVYLCASSLGGDNSPLHFGNGTRLTVT.

In its sample, this clonotype was seen a few times. The chain couples TRBV5-1 to TRBJ1-1; TRBD1 aligns across 8 bases. The CDR3 totals 12 residues. V gave up 4 bases and J gave up 12 bases; unmatched junction bases: 8. The germline V gene encodes CDR1 SGHRS and CDR2 YFSETQ. CDR3 sequence: CASSLGQGETFF. The DNA for the CDR3 is TGCGCCAGCAGCCTAGGACAGGGTGAGACTTTCTTT. Supplemented by reference TRBV5-1 and TRBJ1-1, the full variable domain reads KAGVTQTPRYLIKTRGQQVTLSCSPISGHRSVSWYQQTPGQGLQFLFEYFSETQRNKGNFPGRFSGRQFSNSRSEMNVSTLELGDSALYLCASSLGQGETFFGQGTRLTVV.

Only a few counts were recorded for this clonotype. This rearrangement joins TRBV30 to TRBJ2-3; D call uncertain. Trimming cost V 3 bases and J 0 bases, with 7 bases left between them. The CDR3 contains 13 residues. Per the germline V gene, CDR1 is GTSNPN and CDR2 is SVGIG (reference sequence). The CDR3 protein is CAWSGASTDTQYF. The CDR3 DNA is TGTGCCTGGAGCGGAGCTAGCACAGATACGCAGTATTTT.

This clonotype occurred many times. This chain joins TRBV2 and TRBJ2-3; D perhaps matches TRBD1 (6 bases). The germline V gene encodes CDR1 SNHLY and CDR2 FYNNEI. V dropped 7 bases and J dropped 8 bases, with 19 bases sitting between them. There are 14 residues in the CDR3. The CDR3 region is CASNQTPSRGTQYF. The CDR3 DNA reads TGTGCCAGCAACCAAACCCCTTCCAGGGGTACGCAGTATTTT.

This chain joins TRBV20-1 and TRBJ2-2; D is undetermined. This CDR3 comprises 11 residues. Germline V gives CDR1 DFQATT, CDR2 SNEGSKA (reference sequence). V was shortened by 0 bases and J by 14 bases, with 10 bases between the two germline ends. CDR3 residues: CSARDGPRLFF. CDR3 DNA: TGCAGTGCTAGAGATGGGCCCCGACTGTTTTTT.

V and J are TRBV5-4 and TRBJ1-1, with D possibly being TRBD1 (6 bases). From germline, CDR1 is SGHNT and CDR2 YYREEE (reference sequence). V shed 2 bases and J shed 6 bases, with 11 bases lying between them. This CDR3 is 13 amino acids long. The CDR3 nucleotides read TGTGCCAGCAGCTTTAAGGGGGTTCCTGAAGCTTTCTTT. This translates into CASSFKGVPEAFF.

This clonotype was seen ten or more times. The rearrangement uses TRBV28 and TRBJ2-1; TRBD2 might be the D (5 bases). CDR1 and CDR2 (germline): MDHEN, SYDVKM. With 9 bases removed from V and 0 bases from J, the gap between germline ends came to 12 bases. CDR3 length: 14 residues. CDR3: CASERTSSYNEQFF. The CDR3 DNA sequence: TGTGCCAGTGAGCGGACCTCCTCCTACAATGAGCAGTTCTTC.

The sample holds a few counts of this clonotype. V and J are TRBV18 and TRBJ2-7, with TRBD1 matching over 7 bases. This CDR3 has 17 residues. In germline, CDR1 is KGHSH, CDR2 LQKENI. J lost 0 bases, V lost 3 bases, and 11 bases had no gene match. The chain's CDR3 is CASSPPGQEPISYEQYF. DNA for the CDR3: TGTGCCAGCTCACCCCCCGGACAGGAACCTATCTCCTACGAGCAGTACTTC. The entire variable domain, with the rest obtained from reference TRBV18 and TRBJ2-7, is as follows: NAGVMQNPRHLVRRRGQEARLRCSPMKGHSHVYWYRQLPEEGLKFMVYLQKENIIDESGMPKERFSAEFPKEGPSILRIQQVVRGDSAAYFCASSPPGQEPISYEQYFGPGTRLTVT.

This clonotype was observed a few times. The rearrangement joins TRBV12-2 to TRBJ2-1; no DNA check was done on the table's D call, TRBD1. TRBV12-2 is shown as a pseudogene. The CDR3 has 15 residues. Here the CDR3 reads CASRAPEDFYNEQFF. As DNA, the CDR3 is TGTGCAAGTCGCGCCCCGGAGGATTTCTACAATGAGCAGTTCTTC.

This clonotype is categorized as medium-sized. The V gene is TRBV6-4, the J gene TRBJ2-2, with 9 nucleotides matching TRBD2. With 0 bases clipped from V and 4 bases from J, the junction kept 0 bases outside the gene matches. Germline CDR1 and CDR2: MRHNA and SNTAGT. CDR3 length: 15 residues. CDR3 loop: CASSDSSGSTGELFF. The CDR3 DNA sequence: TGTGCCAGCAGTGACTCTAGCGGGAGCACCGGGGAGCTGTTTTTT.

This clonotype was found many times. The chain employs TRBV4-1 and TRBJ2-7; maybe TRBD1 (5 bases). The CDR3 runs 14 residues. Trimming cost V 3 bases and J 5 bases, with 14 bases left between them. Per germline, CDR1 MGHRA and CDR2 YSYEKL. CDR3 coding DNA: TGCGCCAGCAGCCAGCCACAGGACGGTGACGAGCAGTACTTC. It is translated as CASSQPQDGDEQYF.

This clonotype was detected ten times or more. This rearrangement joins TRBV19 to TRBJ2-7, with D perhaps matching TRBD1 (5 bases). The length of the CDR3 is 13 residues. CDR1 and CDR2 (germline): LNHDA, SQIVND (reference sequence). Trimming took 6 bases from V and 7 from J, leaving 16 bases between them. The chain's CDR3 is CASRGIGAGEQYF. As DNA, the CDR3 is TGTGCCAGTAGGGGGATAGGAGCAGGGGAGCAGTACTTC.

This clonotype showed up many times. The chain has TRBV7-2 and TRBJ2-7; D may be TRBD2 (5 bases). V was shortened by 5 bases and J by 2 bases, with 13 bases between the two germline ends. The CDR3 totals 14 residues. Germline V gives CDR1 SGHTA, CDR2 FQGNSA. The DNA of the CDR3 is TGTGCCAGCAGCCTTACAAGCGGCCCCTACGAGCAGTACTTC. Amino acids: CASSLTSGPYEQYF.

Many counts were recorded for this clonotype. This sequence joins TRBV28 and TRBJ2-3; unclear D gene. The germline V gene encodes CDR1 MDHEN and CDR2 SYDVKM. The V gene lost 1 base and the J gene lost 5 bases, with 7 bases spanning the gap. The CDR3 covers 13 residues. CDR3 nucleotide sequence: TGTGCCAGCAGTTTATTAGCTCAAGATACGCAGTATTTT. It codes for CASSLLAQDTQYF.

Many counts were recorded for this clonotype. V is TRBV5-1 and J is TRBJ2-1, with TRBD2 matching 10 bases. The CDR3 has 15 amino acids. Germline assignment: CDR1 SGHRS and CDR2 YFSETQ. V lost 5 bases to trimming and J lost 5 bases; unmatched junction nucleotides: 7. Written as DNA, the CDR3 is TGCGCCAGCAGACAGGGACTAGCGAGAGACAATGAGCAGTTCTTC. Translated: CASRQGLARDNEQFF.

This clonotype has ten or more counts. V gene TRBV10-3 combines with J gene TRBJ2-3, with D perhaps matching TRBD1 (6 bases). Trimming took off 10 bases at V and 0 bases at J, with 11 bases between the two ends. Germline CDR1 and CDR2: ENHRY and SYGVKD. This CDR3 has 13 amino acids. The CDR3 nucleotides read TGTGCCACCATCGGACAGAGCACAGATACGCAGTATTTT. This translates into CATIGQSTDTQYF.

This clonotype was observed a handful of times. This chain uses TRBV7-9 with TRBJ1-1, with D unclear. This CDR3 comprises 14 residues. From germline, CDR1 is SEHNR and CDR2 FQNEAQ (reference sequence). Trimming pared 5 bases from V and 2 bases from J, leaving 12 bases between. The CDR3 DNA reads TGTGCCAGCAGCCCCCTAGCGTTTAACACTGAAGCTTTCTTT. Translation: CASSPLAFNTEAFF.